This T cell receptor beta chain was profiled in a study of T cells expressing NK-cell markers (dated by TCRdb to 2019 to 2021). With regard to the full study: Three sorted T-cell subsets (CD3+CD56+NKG2C+, CD3+CD56+NKG2C- and CD3+CD56-NKG2C+) from fewer than 10 donors had their TCR beta-chain repertoires profiled. Randomly selected healthy volunteers, three men and five women, were used as the eight sequenced donors. The libraries were sequenced on Illumina HiSeq 2000/2500, MiSeq or NextSeq, producing 2 x 150 bp reads. Seven of the eight sequenced donors were HCMV-seropositive and one was HCMV-seronegative. The study at large found these results: In more than 5 donors, the dominant CD3+CD56+NKG2C+ clonotypes ranked among the top 10 CD8+ clonotypes, making up about 1.0-8% of CD8+ T cells. Those dominant clonotypes were again the most abundant among CD3+CD56-NKG2C+ cells in a handful of donors, at about 28.3-60.1%. Whether the expanded NKG2C-expressing T cell clones were specific for HCMV antigens was left unclear.

Instrument on record: Illumina HiSeq 2000. 5'RACE template switching, by which a universal primer site and unique molecular identifiers were added, was used to make TCR beta cDNA libraries. cDNA synthesis was primed from the TCR beta constant segment, followed by two successive PCR amplification steps. The original methods were these. Reads were demultiplexed and grouped by UMI with MIGEC, and clonotypes were assembled and quantified with MiTCR. Only TCR cDNA sequences supported by at least two reads were kept to exclude erroneous sequences. The tcR package was used for downstream repertoire analysis, and clonotypes were matched between fractions using CDR3 nucleotide sequence together with V segment. VDJmatch was used to annotate antigen specificity against VDJdb, with one amino acid substitution in CDR3 permitted. TCRdb reprocessed the raw reads; every CDR3 protein sequence is a single record, and DNA is not supplied. For this entry, the V and J calls and clone size follow TCRdb and not the study's own pipeline. The table for this sample shows some 110,000 distinct CDR3 sequences. The ten largest make up less than 20% of the sample.

The cysteine opens and the phenylalanine closes a CDR3 of 14 amino acids. The DNA is not on file. CDR1 and CDR2 are drawn from the germline V gene (reference sequence): SGHKS, YYEKEE. HCMV serostatus was determined by detecting HCMV-specific IgG in serum with a commercial ELISA kit. Ficoll density gradient centrifugation was used to isolate peripheral blood mononuclear cells from blood. Notes on this clonotype: Its cognate antigen has yet to be identified.

The sequence derives from a woman aged 18 to 69 in good health. The chain employs TRBV5-5 and TRBJ2-3; TCRdb gives TRBD1 as the D gene, but with no DNA this cannot be confirmed. Sequenced input: blood T cells: a sorted CD56 or NKG2C T cell subset, CD4+ or CD8+ T cells, or bulk PBMC T cells (not recorded which). The CDR3 sequence is CASSFRDSTDTQYF.